One and the same sample provided the 24 T cell receptor beta chains below, sequenced in a study of blood T cell repertoires in COVID-19. The table came from immunoSEQ multiplex PCR; TCRdb's copy has only in-frame clones and leaves some out. The sample gives roughly 250,000 clones, around 88% of which show up once; 2.5% to 3.5% is in the top ten. Sequenced material: PBMCs or T cells enriched from blood (not recorded which). Source of these receptors: a woman in her thirties or forties with acute COVID-19.

The chain employs TRBV11-1 and TRBJ2-7; perhaps TRBD1 as D (6 bases). The germline V and J ends were trimmed by 1 base and 4 bases, with 8 bases remaining between them. The CDR3 is made up of 13 amino acids. CDR1 is SGHAT and CDR2 is FQDESV in the germline V gene (reference sequence). For the CDR3, the DNA is TGTGCCAGCAGCTTAGGGGGGCAGTACGAGCAGTACTTC. Amino acid sequence: CASSLGGQYEQYF.

The chain recombines TRBV7-9 with TRBJ2-7, with 7 bases identical to TRBD1. The germline CDR1 and CDR2 sequences are SEHNR and FQNEAQ (reference sequence). V was clipped by 0 bases and J by 4 bases; unmatched bases: 6. CDR3 length: 15 amino acids. The CDR3: CASSLAIGTDYEQYF. CDR3 DNA sequence: TGTGCCAGCAGCTTAGCAATAGGGACAGATTACGAGCAGTACTTC.

This chain uses TRBV15 with TRBJ2-1; 12 nucleotides align to TRBD2. Per the germline V gene, CDR1 is LNHNV and CDR2 is YYDKDF (reference sequence). The CDR3 consists of 18 residues. V was clipped by 3 bases and J by 5 bases; unmatched bases: 11. CDR3 DNA sequence: TGTGCCACCAGCAGGGCCCGACTAGCGGGAGTCGGGGACAATGAGCAGTTCTTC. This gives the protein CATSRARLAGVGDNEQFF.

This clone was counted a single time. CDR3 residues: CASIAGTDMGETQYF. The DNA for the CDR3 is TGCGCCAGCATTGCCGGGACAGACATGGGGGAGACCCAGTACTTC. J is TRBJ2-5 and V is TRBV10-2, with TRBD1 matching 7 bases. CDR1 WSHSY and CDR2 SAAADI come from the germline V gene. V gave up 7 bases and J gave up 5 bases; unmatched junction bases: 13. The length of the CDR3 is 15 residues.

The rearrangement links TRBV29-1 to TRBJ2-3; D is unresolved. CDR3 length equals 14 residues. Per germline, CDR1 SQVTM and CDR2 ANQGSEA. The germline V and J ends were trimmed by 3 bases and 9 bases, with 19 bases remaining between them. The CDR3: CSVDFGGAQITQYF. CDR3 sequence (DNA): TGCAGCGTTGACTTCGGTGGAGCCCAGATAACGCAGTATTTT.

J is TRBJ2-5 and V is TRBV2, with 7 bases fitting TRBD1. This CDR3 is built from 14 residues. V lost 6 bases and J lost 2; bases outside the gene matches: 6. Germline V CDR1 and CDR2: SNHLY, FYNNEI. CDR3 region: CASRGTAKQETQYF. The DNA for the CDR3 is TGTGCCAGCAGAGGGACAGCTAAACAAGAGACCCAGTACTTC.

Only a few counts were recorded for this clone. The chain employs TRBV11-3 and TRBJ1-1; no clear D gene. The CDR3 is 11 amino acids. The germline CDR1 and CDR2 sequences are SGHNT and YENEEA. The V end lost 6 bases, the J end lost 6 bases, and 8 bases lay between the germline ends. CDR3 residues: CASSRNSEAFF. The CDR3 bases are TGTGCCAGCAGTCGTAACTCTGAAGCTTTCTTT.

The rearrangement joins TRBV5-1 to TRBJ1-5; D gene uncertain. This CDR3 has 15 residues. Trimming took 0 bases from V and 4 from J, leaving 11 bases between them. CDR1 and CDR2 (germline): SGHRS, YFSETQ. CDR3 sequence (DNA): TGCGCCAGCAGCTTGGGGGCAGCGGGAAATCAGCCCCAGCATTTT. Encoded protein: CASSLGAAGNQPQHF.

This clone was found a few times. The chain has TRBV7-9 and TRBJ1-4; 7 nucleotides match TRBD1. J was trimmed by 8 bases and V by 1 base; bases with no gene match: 7. CDR3 size: 15 residues. Germline CDR1 reads SEHNR; CDR2 reads FQNEAQ (reference sequence). Here the CDR3 reads CASSLVGDSSEKLFF. For the CDR3, the DNA is TGTGCCAGCAGCTTAGTTGGGGACAGTTCCGAAAAACTGTTTTTT. Complete variable domain (other parts from reference TRBV7-9 and TRBJ1-4): DTGVSQNPRHKITKRGQNVTFRCDPISEHNRLYWYRQTLGQGPEFLTYFQNEAQLEKSRLLSDRFSAERPKGSFSTLEIQRTEQGDSAMYLCASSLVGDSSEKLFFGSGTQLSVL.

A single count supports this clone. The rearrangement joins TRBV10-2 to TRBJ2-2; TRBD2 agrees at 10 bases. Germline CDR1 is WSHSY and CDR2 is SAAADI. The CDR3 loop spans 17 amino acids. The ends lost 3 bases at V and 6 bases at J; junction bases unmatched: 10. In nucleotides, the CDR3 is TGCGCCAGCAGTGATTGGAGCGGGAGGGCCGTCGCCGGGGAGCTGTTTTTT. The encoded protein is CASSDWSGRAVAGELFF.

The V gene is TRBV6-5, the J gene TRBJ2-7; the D is unclear. Germline-derived CDR1 and CDR2 are MNHEY and SVGAGI. V lost 2 bases and J lost 3, with 14 bases in between. The CDR3 is 15 residues long. CDR3 nucleotides: TGTGCCAGCAGTTACAAGGAACCCACTATCTACGAGCAGTACTTC. Translating gives CASSYKEPTIYEQYF.

The genes are TRBV3-1 (or the pseudogene TRBV3-2) and TRBJ1-1; 8 nucleotides match TRBD1. The germline gives CDR1 LGHDT, CDR2 YNNKEL (reference sequence). The CDR3 is 14 residues long. V gave up 4 bases and J gave up 1 base; unmatched junction bases: 2. DNA of the CDR3: TGTGCCAGCAGCCGGGGGACAGGGAACACTGAAGCTTTCTTT. It codes for CASSRGTGNTEAFF.

J is TRBJ1-4 and V is TRBV21-1. TRBV21-1 is annotated as a pseudogene. The length of the CDR3 is 14 residues. In nucleotides, the CDR3 is TGTGCCAGCAGCAATTCGGGTCCAAATGAAAAACTGTTTTTT. Its translation: CASSNSGPNEKLFF.

CDR3 DNA sequence: TGCGCCAGCAGCTTGGTTGGCGACAGGGAAAACTATGGCTACACCTTC. It specifies CASSLVGDRENYGYTF. V and J are TRBV5-1 and TRBJ1-2; the match to TRBD1 covers 7 bases. In germline, CDR1 is SGHRS, CDR2 YFSETQ. The V and J ends lost 0 bases and 2 bases, in that order; junction bases with no gene match: 7. CDR3 length equals 16 residues.

This rearrangement joins TRBV7-2 to TRBJ2-3, with D possibly being TRBD2 (6 bases). V shed 1 base and J shed 6 bases, with 14 bases lying between them. The CDR3 spans 15 residues. Germline V gene lookup returns CDR1 SGHTA and CDR2 FQGNSA. CDR3 region: CASSLDPVRGDTQYF. In nucleotides, the CDR3 is TGTGCCAGCAGCTTAGACCCTGTCCGGGGGGATACGCAGTATTTT.

The V gene is TRBV9, the J gene TRBJ2-1, with D tentatively TRBD2 (5 bases). V was pared by 0 bases and J by 8 bases, with 12 bases between. CDR3 size: 14 residues. Germline-derived CDR1 and CDR2 are SGDLS and YYNGEE. The CDR3 nucleotides are TGTGCCAGCAGCGTAGTAGACTATTTGGATGAGCAGTTCTTC. Protein: CASSVVDYLDEQFF.

This chain joins TRBV2 and TRBJ1-2, with unresolved D. This CDR3 is built from 13 residues. Trimming removed 2 bases at V and 8 bases at J, with 12 bases between. CDR1 SNHLY and CDR2 FYNNEI come from the germline V gene. The CDR3 sequence: CASSELPGDGYTF. For the CDR3, the DNA is TGTGCCAGCAGTGAACTACCGGGAGACGGCTACACCTTC.

CDR3 region: CASSYRGTSEAFF. In DNA form, the CDR3 reads TGTGCCAGCAGTTACCGGGGGACTTCTGAAGCTTTCTTT. This chain connects TRBV12-3 or TRBV12-4 to TRBJ1-1; D possibly corresponds to TRBD1 (5 bases). V gave up 4 bases and J gave up 6 bases, with 12 bases separating them. CDR3 length: 13 residues.

The CDR3 reads CASRGTGDDQETQYF. The CDR3 DNA reads as TGTGCCAGCAGAGGGACAGGGGACGACCAAGAGACCCAGTACTTC. The chain combines TRBV13 with TRBJ2-5; TRBD1 matches 10 bases. This CDR3 comprises 15 residues. V gave up 6 bases and J gave up 0 bases; unmatched junction bases: 4. Germline CDR1 PRHDT, CDR2 FYEKMQ (reference sequence).

The rearrangement uses TRBV6-5 and TRBJ2-3; D might be TRBD1 (6 bases). V lost 5 bases and J lost 2, with 14 bases in between. The CDR3 extends over 15 amino acids. CDR1 is MNHEY and CDR2 is SVGAGI in the germline V gene. The CDR3 loop reads CASSNTGKPTDTQYF. The CDR3 DNA is TGTGCCAGCAGTAATACAGGGAAACCCACAGATACGCAGTATTTT.

V and J are TRBV5-4 and TRBJ2-3; a possible D gene is TRBD2 (6 bases). V shed 5 bases and J shed 0 bases, with 10 bases lying between them. The CDR3 consists of 14 residues. Germline CDR1 is SGHNT and CDR2 is YYREEE (reference sequence). CDR3 in DNA: TGTGCCAGCAGGACCGGGACTAGCACAGATACGCAGTATTTT. Its protein product is CASRTGTSTDTQYF.

The genes are TRBV27 and TRBJ2-7; 9 positions match TRBD1. CDR3 size: 15 residues. Germline CDR1 MNHEY, CDR2 SMNVEV (reference sequence). Trimming at V came to 4 bases and at J to 3 bases, leaving 7 bases not matched to a gene. The CDR3 reads CASSSPGDRVYEQYF. The CDR3 nucleotides are TGTGCCAGCAGTTCACCGGGGGACAGGGTCTACGAGCAGTACTTC.

V usage is TRBV5-1 and J usage is TRBJ2-1; 8 bases align to TRBD1. Losses at the gene ends were 0 bases for V and 3 bases for J; bases not matched to a gene: 5. CDR3 length: 16 residues. Per germline, CDR1 SGHRS and CDR2 YFSETQ. CDR3 coding DNA: TGCGCCAGCAGCTTGGATGCACAGGGGGGCTACAATGAGCAGTTCTTC. Its protein product is CASSLDAQGGYNEQFF.

This chain links TRBV6-6 with TRBJ2-7; D unresolved. Trimming stripped 0 bases from V and 1 base from J, with 7 bases between. CDR1 MNHNY and CDR2 SVGAGI come from the germline V gene (reference sequence). This CDR3 spans 14 amino acids. The CDR3 is CASSYSSRSYEQYF. The CDR3 DNA is TGTGCCAGCAGTTACTCTTCACGGTCCTACGAGCAGTACTTC.